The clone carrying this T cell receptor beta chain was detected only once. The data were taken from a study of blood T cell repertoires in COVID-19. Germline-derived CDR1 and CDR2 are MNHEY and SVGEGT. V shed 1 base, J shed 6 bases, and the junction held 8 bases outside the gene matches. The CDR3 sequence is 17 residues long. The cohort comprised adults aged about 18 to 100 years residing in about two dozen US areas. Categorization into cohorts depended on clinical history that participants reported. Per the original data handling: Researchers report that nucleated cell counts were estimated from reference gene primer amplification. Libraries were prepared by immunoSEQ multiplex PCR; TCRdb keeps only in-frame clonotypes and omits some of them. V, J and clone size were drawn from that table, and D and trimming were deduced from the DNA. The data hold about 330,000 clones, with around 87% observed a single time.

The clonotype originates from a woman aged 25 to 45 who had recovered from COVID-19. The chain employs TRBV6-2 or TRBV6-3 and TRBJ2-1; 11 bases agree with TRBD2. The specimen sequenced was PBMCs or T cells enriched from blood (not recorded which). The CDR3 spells CASSYLAGGFGINEQFF. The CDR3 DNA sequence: TGTGCCAGCAGTTACTTAGCGGGGGGGTTCGGTATCAATGAGCAGTTCTTC.